This T cell receptor (beta chain) was profiled in a study of T cells expressing NK-cell markers. Study-wide background: Most of the eight sequenced donors were HCMV-seropositive; one was seronegative. Study conclusions and caveats: Dominant NKG2C+ clonotypes accounted for roughly 1.0-8% of CD8+ T cells in six donors. The CD3+CD56-NKG2C+ fraction of a handful of donors was likewise dominated by these clonotypes. The HCMV specificity of the expanded NKG2C+ T cell clones stayed unresolved.

Notes on this clonotype: No antigen is known for it.

CDR3 size: 13 residues. CDR1 SGHVS and CDR2 FQNEAQ come from the germline V gene. TCRdb reworked the 5' RACE reads into one entry per CDR3 protein, no DNA. Its table records approximately 150,000 distinct CDR3 sequences. V usage is TRBV7-8 and J usage is TRBJ2-1; TCRdb calls TRBD1, which cannot be checked without DNA. Sequenced material: blood T cells: a sorted CD56 or NKG2C T cell subset, CD4+ or CD8+ T cells, or bulk PBMC T cells (not recorded which). The clonotype originates from a man younger than 30 in good health. CDR3 sequence: CASSPPGVNEQFF.